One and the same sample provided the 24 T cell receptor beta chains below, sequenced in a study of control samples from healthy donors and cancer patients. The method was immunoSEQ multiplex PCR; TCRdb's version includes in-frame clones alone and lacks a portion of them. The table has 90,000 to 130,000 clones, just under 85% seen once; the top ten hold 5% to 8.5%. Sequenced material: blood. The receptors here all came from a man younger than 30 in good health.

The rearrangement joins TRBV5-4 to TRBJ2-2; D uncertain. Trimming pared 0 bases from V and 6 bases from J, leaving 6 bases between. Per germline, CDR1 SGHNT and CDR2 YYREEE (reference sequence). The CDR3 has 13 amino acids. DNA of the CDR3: TGTGCCAGCAGCTTGGGAGTACCCGGGGAGCTGTTTTTT. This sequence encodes CASSLGVPGELFF.

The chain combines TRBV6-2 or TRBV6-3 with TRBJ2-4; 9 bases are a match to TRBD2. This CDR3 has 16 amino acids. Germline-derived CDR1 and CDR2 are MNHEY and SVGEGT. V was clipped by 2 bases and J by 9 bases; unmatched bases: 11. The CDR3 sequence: CASSYGRGGAEGIQYF. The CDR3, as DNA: TGTGCCAGCAGTTACGGGCGCGGGGGGGCCGAAGGCATTCAGTACTTC.

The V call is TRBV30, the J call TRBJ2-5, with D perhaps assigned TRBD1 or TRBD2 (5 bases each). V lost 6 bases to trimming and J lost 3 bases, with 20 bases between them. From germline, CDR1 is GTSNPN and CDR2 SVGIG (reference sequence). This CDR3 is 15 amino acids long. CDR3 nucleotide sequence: TGTGCCTGCTGTAGTGAGAGGGGCCGTAAAGAGACCCAGTACTTC. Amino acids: CACCSERGRKETQYF. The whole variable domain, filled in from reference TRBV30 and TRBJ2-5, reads SQTIHQWPATLVQPVGSPLSLECTVEGTSNPNLYWYRQAAGRGLQLLFYSVGIGQISSEVPQNLSASRPQDRQFILSSKKLLLSDSGFYLCACCSERGRKETQYFGPGTRLLVL.

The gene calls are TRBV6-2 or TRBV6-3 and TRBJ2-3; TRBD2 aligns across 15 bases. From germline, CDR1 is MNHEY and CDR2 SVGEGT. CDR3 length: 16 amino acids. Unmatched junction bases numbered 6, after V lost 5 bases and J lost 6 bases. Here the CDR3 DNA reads TGTGCCAGCAGTCGGACTAGCGGGGGGGCCGTCGATACGCAGTATTTT. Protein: CASSRTSGGAVDTQYF.

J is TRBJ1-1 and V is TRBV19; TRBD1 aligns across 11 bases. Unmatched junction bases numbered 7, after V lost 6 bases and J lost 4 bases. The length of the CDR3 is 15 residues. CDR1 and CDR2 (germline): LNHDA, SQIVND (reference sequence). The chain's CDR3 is CASSPGQGGFTEAFF. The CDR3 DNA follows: TGTGCCAGTAGCCCGGGACAGGGGGGATTCACTGAAGCTTTCTTT. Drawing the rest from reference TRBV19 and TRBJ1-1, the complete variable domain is DGGITQSPKYLFRKEGQNVTLSCEQNLNHDAMYWYRQDPGQGLRLIYYSQIVNDFQKGDIAEGYSVSREKKESFPLTVTSAQKNPTAFYLCASSPGQGGFTEAFFGQGTRLTVV.

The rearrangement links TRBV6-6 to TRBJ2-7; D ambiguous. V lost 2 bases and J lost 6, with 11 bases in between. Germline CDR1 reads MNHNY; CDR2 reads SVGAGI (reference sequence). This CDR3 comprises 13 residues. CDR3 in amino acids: CASSYRASGEQYV. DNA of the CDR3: TGTGCCAGCAGTTACCGGGCCTCCGGCGAGCAGTACGTC.

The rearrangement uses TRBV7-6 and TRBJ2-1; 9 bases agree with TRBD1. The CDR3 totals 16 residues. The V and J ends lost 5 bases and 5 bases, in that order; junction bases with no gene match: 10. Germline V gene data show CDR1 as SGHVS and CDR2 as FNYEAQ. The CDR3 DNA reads TGTGCCAGCAGCGGATTCCGGGACAGGGCCGACAATGAGCAGTTCTTC. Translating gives CASSGFRDRADNEQFF.

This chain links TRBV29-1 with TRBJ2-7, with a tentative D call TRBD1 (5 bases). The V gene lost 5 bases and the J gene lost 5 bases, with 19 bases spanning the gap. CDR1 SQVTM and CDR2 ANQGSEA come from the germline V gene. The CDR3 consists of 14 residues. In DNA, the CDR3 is TGCAGCGTTTTTACCAGGGATGGCTTAGACGAGCAGTACTTC. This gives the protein CSVFTRDGLDEQYF.

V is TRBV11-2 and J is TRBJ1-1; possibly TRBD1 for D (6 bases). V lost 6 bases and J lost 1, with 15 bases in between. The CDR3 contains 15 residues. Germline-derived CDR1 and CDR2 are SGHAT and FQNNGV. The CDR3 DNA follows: TGTGCCAGCAGGTATACAGGGTTTAGGAACACTGAAGCTTTCTTT. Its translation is CASRYTGFRNTEAFF.

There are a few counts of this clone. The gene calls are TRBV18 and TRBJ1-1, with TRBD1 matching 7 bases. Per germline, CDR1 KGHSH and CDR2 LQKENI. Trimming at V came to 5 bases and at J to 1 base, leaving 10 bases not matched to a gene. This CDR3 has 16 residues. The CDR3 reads CASSEYTTGSNTEAFF. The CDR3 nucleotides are TGTGCCAGCTCAGAATACACGACAGGGTCGAACACTGAAGCTTTCTTT.

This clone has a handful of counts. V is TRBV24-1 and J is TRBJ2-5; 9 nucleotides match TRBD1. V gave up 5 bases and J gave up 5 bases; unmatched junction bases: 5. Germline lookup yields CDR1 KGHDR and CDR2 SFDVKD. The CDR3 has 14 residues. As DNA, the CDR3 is TGTGCCACCAGTGTCACAGGGGGCGGGGAGACCCAGTACTTC. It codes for CATSVTGGGETQYF.

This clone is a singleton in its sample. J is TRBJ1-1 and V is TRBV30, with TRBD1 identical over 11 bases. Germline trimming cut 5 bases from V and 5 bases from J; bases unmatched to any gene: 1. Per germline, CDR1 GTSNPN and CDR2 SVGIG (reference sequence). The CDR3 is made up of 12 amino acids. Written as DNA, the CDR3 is TGTGCCTGGGGACAGGGGGCGACTGAAGCTTTCTTT. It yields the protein CAWGQGATEAFF.

CDR3 DNA sequence: TGTGCCAGCAGTGAAGGGACATCATACGGCGGCTACACCTTC. Amino acid sequence: CASSEGTSYGGYTF. The chain links TRBV6-1 to TRBJ1-2; perhaps TRBD1 as D (5 bases). Per germline, CDR1 MNHNS and CDR2 SASEGT. V was pared by 1 base and J by 8 bases, with 14 bases between. CDR3 length equals 14 residues.

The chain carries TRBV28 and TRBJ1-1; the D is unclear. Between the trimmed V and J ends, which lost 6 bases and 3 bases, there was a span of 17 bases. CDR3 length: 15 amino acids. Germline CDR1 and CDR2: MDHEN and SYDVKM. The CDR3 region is CASSARLLGYTEAFF. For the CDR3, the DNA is TGTGCCAGCAGCGCCCGACTCCTGGGGTACACTGAAGCTTTCTTT.

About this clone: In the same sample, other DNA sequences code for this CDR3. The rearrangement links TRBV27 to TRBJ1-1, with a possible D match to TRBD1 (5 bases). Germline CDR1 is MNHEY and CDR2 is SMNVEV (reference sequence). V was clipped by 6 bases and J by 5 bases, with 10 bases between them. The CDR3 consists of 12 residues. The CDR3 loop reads CASRSTGTEAFF. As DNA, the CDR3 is TGTGCCAGCAGATCCACAGGTACTGAAGCTTTCTTT.

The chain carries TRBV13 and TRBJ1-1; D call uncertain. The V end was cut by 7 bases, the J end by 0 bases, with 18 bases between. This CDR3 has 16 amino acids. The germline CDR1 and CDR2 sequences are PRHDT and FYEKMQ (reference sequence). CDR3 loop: CASILEDGEMNTEAFF. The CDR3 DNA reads TGTGCCAGCATCTTGGAGGACGGCGAAATGAACACTGAAGCTTTCTTT.

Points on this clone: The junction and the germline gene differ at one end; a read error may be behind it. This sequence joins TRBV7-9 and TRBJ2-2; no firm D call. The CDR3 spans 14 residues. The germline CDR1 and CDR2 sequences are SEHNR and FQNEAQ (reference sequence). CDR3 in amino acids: CASSLSRNSGELFF. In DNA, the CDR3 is TGTGCCAGCAGCTTAAGTAGGAACAGCGGGGAGCTGTTTTTT.

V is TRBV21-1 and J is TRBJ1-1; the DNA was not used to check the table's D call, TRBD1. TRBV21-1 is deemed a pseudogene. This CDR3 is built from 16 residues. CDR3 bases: TGTGCCAGCAGCGAACCCGGGGGCAGGGGGGACACTGAAGCTTTCTTT. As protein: CASSEPGGRGDTEAFF.

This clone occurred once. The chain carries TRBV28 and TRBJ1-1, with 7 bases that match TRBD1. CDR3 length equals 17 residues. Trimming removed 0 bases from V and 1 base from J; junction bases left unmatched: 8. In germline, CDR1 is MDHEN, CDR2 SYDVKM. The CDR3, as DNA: TGTGCCAGCAGTTTATGGGGATTGACAGGGAAGAACACTGAAGCTTTCTTT. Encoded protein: CASSLWGLTGKNTEAFF.

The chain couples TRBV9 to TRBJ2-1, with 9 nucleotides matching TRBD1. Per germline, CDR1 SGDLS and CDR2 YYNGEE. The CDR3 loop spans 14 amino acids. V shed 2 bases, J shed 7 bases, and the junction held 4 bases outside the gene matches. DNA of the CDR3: TGTGCCAGCAGCGTCACAGGGGGCACTAATGAGCAGTTCTTC. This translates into CASSVTGGTNEQFF.

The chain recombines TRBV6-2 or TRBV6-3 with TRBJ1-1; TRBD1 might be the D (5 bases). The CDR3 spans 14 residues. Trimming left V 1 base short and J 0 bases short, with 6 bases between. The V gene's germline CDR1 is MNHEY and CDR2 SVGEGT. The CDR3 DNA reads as TGTGCCAGCAGTTACTGGGGACTGAACACTGAAGCTTTCTTT. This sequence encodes CASSYWGLNTEAFF.

CDR3 nucleotides: TGTGCCAGCCTGGAGGGGGTAAATGAAAAACTGTTTTTT. Translating it yields CASLEGVNEKLFF. The chain joins TRBV6-5 to TRBJ1-4; D possibly corresponds to TRBD1 (6 bases). Germline V lookup: CDR1 MNHEY, CDR2 SVGAGI. Deletions cut 8 bases from V and 5 bases from J, with 12 bases between. This CDR3 is 13 amino acids long.

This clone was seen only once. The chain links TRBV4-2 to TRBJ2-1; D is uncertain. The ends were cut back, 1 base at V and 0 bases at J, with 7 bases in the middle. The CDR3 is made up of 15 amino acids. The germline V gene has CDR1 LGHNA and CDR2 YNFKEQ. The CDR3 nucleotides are TGTGCCAGCAGCCAAGTAAGGAGCTCCTACAATGAGCAGTTCTTC. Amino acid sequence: CASSQVRSSYNEQFF.

This CDR3 is CASTPDAAGGSYNEQFF. The CDR3 DNA reads as TGTGCCAGTACCCCCGATGCGGCGGGGGGCTCCTACAATGAGCAGTTCTTC. The chain links TRBV19 to TRBJ2-1; TRBD2 matches 8 bases. After removal of 7 bases from V and 0 bases from J, the junction contained 11 bases not matched to a gene. The germline V gene encodes CDR1 LNHDA and CDR2 SQIVND (reference sequence). The length of the CDR3 is 17 residues.